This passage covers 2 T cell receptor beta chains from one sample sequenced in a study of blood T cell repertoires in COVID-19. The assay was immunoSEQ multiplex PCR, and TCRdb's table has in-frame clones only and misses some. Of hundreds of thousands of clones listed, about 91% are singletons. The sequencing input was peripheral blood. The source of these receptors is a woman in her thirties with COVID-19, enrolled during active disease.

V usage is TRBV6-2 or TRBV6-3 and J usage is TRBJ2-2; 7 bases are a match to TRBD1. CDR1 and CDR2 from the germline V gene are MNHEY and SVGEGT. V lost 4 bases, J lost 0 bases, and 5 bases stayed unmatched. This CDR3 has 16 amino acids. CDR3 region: CASSLTGPSNTGELFF. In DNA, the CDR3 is TGTGCCAGCAGTTTGACAGGGCCTTCGAACACCGGGGAGCTGTTTTTT.

For the CDR3, the DNA is TGCAGCGTTGAAGATATGGAGGAGCAGTACGTC. Translating gives CSVEDMEEQYV. The V and J genes are TRBV29-1 and TRBJ2-7, with unresolved D. CDR3 length: 11 residues. Germline lookup yields CDR1 SQVTM and CDR2 ANQGSEA. Trimming cost V 0 bases and J 7 bases, with 7 bases left between them.